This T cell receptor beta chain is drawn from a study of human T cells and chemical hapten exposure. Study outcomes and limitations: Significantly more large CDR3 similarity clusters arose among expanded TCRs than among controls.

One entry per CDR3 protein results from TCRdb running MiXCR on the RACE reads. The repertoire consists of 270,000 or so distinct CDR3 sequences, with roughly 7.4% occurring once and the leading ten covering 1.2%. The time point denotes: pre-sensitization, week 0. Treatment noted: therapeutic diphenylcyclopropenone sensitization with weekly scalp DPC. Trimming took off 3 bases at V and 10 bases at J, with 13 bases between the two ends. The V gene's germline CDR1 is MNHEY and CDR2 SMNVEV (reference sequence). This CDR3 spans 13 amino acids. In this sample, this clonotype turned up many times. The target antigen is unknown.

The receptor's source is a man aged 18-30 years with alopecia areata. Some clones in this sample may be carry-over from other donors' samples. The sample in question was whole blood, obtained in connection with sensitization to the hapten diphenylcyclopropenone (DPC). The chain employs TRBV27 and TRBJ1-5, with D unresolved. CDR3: CASSFSRIRPQHF. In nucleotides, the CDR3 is TGTGCCAGCAGTTTTTCAAGGATCAGACCCCAGCATTTT.